A selection of T cell receptor beta chains follows, all from one sample in a study of blood T cell repertoires in COVID-19. Method: immunoSEQ multiplex PCR; TCRdb's copy keeps in-frame clones and lacks some. The sample holds around 130,000 clones, approximately 80% seen once. The sample comprised peripheral blood. Receptor source: a human donor in a cohort sampled during active COVID-19. CDR3s include the opening cysteine and the closing phenylalanine or tryptophan. Each record gives: J gene, CDR3 length, V gene, CDR3 protein.

J gene: TRBJ2-7; CDR3 length: 15; V gene: TRBV6-5; CDR3 protein: CASSPGTGDYGEQYF
J gene: TRBJ2-7; CDR3 length: 14; V gene: TRBV27; CDR3 protein: CASSPGTVFYEQYF
J gene: TRBJ1-2; CDR3 length: 15; V gene: TRBV19; CDR3 protein: CASSQRQGGGYGYTF
J gene: TRBJ2-3; CDR3 length: 11; V gene: TRBV7-8; CDR3 protein: CASSLRDTQYF
J gene: TRBJ2-3; CDR3 length: 15; V gene: TRBV7-6; CDR3 protein: CASSLSGINTDTQYF
J gene: TRBJ2-7; CDR3 length: 14; V gene: TRBV21-1; CDR3 protein: CASSKQGGGYEQYF
J gene: TRBJ2-5; CDR3 length: 15; V gene: TRBV27; CDR3 protein: CASSIGQRGLETQYF
J gene: TRBJ1-4; CDR3 length: 14; V gene: TRBV27; CDR3 protein: CASSSGQGLEKLFF
J gene: TRBJ2-7; CDR3 length: 13; V gene: TRBV10-1; CDR3 protein: CASSAAGSYEQYF
J gene: TRBJ2-7; CDR3 length: 14; V gene: TRBV28; CDR3 protein: CASKRAEVSYEQYF
J gene: TRBJ2-7; CDR3 length: 14; V gene: TRBV11-2; CDR3 protein: CASSPPGQGFEQYF
J gene: TRBJ1-6; CDR3 length: 14; V gene: TRBV4-1; CDR3 protein: CASSHADRDSPLHF